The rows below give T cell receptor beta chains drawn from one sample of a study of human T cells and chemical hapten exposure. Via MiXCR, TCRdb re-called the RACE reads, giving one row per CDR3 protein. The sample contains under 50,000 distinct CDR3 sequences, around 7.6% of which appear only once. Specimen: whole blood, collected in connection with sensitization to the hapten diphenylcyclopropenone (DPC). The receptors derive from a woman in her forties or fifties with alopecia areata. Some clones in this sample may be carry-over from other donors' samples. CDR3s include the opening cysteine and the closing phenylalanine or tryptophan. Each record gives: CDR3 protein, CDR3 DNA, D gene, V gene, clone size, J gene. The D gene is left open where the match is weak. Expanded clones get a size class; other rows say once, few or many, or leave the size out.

CDR3: CASSLSGDYGYTF
DNA: TGTGCCAGCAGTTTATCGGGAGACTATGGCTACACCTTC
D: NA
V: TRBV27
size: many
J: TRBJ1-2

CDR3: CATSDSDRVEVDTQYF
DNA: TGTGCCACCAGTGACTCAGACAGGGTGGAGGTGGATACGCAGTATTTT
D: TRBD1
V: TRBV24-1
size: many
J: TRBJ2-3

CDR3: CASSYLISFSGSTDTQYF
DNA: TGTGCCAGCAGTTATCTAATCTCCTTTAGCGGGAGCACAGATACGCAGTATTTT
D: TRBD2
V: TRBV28
size: few
J: TRBJ2-3

CDR3: CASSPTGANTGELFF
DNA: TGTGCCAGCAGCCCGACAGGGGCGAACACCGGGGAGCTGTTTTTT
D: TRBD1
V: TRBV7-9
size: NA
J: TRBJ2-2

CDR3: CSHATSRPEQFF
DNA: TGCAGCCACGCGACTAGTCGGCCTGAGCAGTTCTTC
D: NA
V: TRBV29-1
size: many
J: TRBJ2-1

CDR3: CASSVQGVGEPQHF
DNA: TGTGCCAGCAGTGTACAGGGAGTAGGAGAGCCCCAGCATTTT
D: NA
V: TRBV28
size: many
J: TRBJ1-5

CDR3: CASSYSGQKWDTQYF
DNA: TGTGCCAGCAGTTACTCGGGGCAGAAGTGGGATACGCAGTATTTT
D: NA
V: TRBV6-5
size: few
J: TRBJ2-3

CDR3: CASSETGTRKETQYF
DNA: TGTGCCAGCAGTGAAACCGGGACTAGAAAAGAGACCCAGTACTTC
D: TRBD2
V: TRBV28
size: many
J: TRBJ2-5

CDR3: CASSRAGGGHEQYF
DNA: TGTGCCAGCAGCCGAGCGGGAGGAGGTCACGAGCAGTACTTC
D: NA
V: TRBV3-2
size: many
J: TRBJ2-7

CDR3: CASSLGVSGNQPQHF
DNA: TGTGCCAGCAGCCTCGGGGTGTCGGGCAATCAGCCCCAGCATTTT
D: NA
V: TRBV2
size: few
J: TRBJ1-5

CDR3: CSAPWGNNEKLFF
DNA: TGCAGTGCCCCTTGGGGGAATAATGAAAAACTGTTTTTT
D: NA
V: TRBV20-1
size: NA
J: TRBJ1-4

CDR3: CASSRLGGRDTGELFF
DNA: TGTGCCAGCAGTAGATTGGGCGGGAGAGACACCGGGGAGCTGTTTTTT
D: TRBD2
V: TRBV2
size: few
J: TRBJ2-2

CDR3: CAISALQETQYF
DNA: TGTGCCATCAGTGCCCTGCAAGAGACCCAGTACTTC
D: NA
V: TRBV10-3
size: many
J: TRBJ2-5

CDR3: CASSLQAGGRINIQYF
DNA: TGTGCCAGCAGCTTACAAGCAGGGGGCCGTATAAACATTCAGTACTTC
D: TRBD1
V: TRBV7-9
size: many
J: TRBJ2-4

CDR3: CSVARGLSTDTQYF
DNA: TGCAGCGTTGCTCGAGGGCTGAGCACAGATACGCAGTATTTT
D: NA
V: TRBV29-1
size: many
J: TRBJ2-3

CDR3: CSAREGAFTQYF
DNA: TGCAGTGCTAGAGAGGGAGCGTTTACGCAGTATTTT
D: NA
V: TRBV20-1
size: many
J: TRBJ2-3

CDR3: CASSLGSRFAFF
DNA: TGTGCCAGCAGTTTAGGAAGTAGGTTCGCTTTCTTT
D: NA
V: TRBV28
size: NA
J: TRBJ1-1

CDR3: CSVVREGTSYEQYF
DNA: TGCAGCGTTGTAAGGGAGGGGACCTCCTACGAGCAGTACTTC
D: TRBD2
V: TRBV29-1
size: NA
J: TRBJ2-7

CDR3: CASSPTSRAPYEQYF
DNA: TGTGCCAGCAGCCCTACTAGCCGGGCCCCTTACGAGCAGTACTTC
D: NA
V: TRBV9
size: many
J: TRBJ2-7

CDR3: CASSLSGRYNSPLHF
DNA: TGTGCCAGCAGTTTATCTGGCCGCTATAATTCACCCCTCCACTTT
D: NA
V: TRBV27
size: NA
J: TRBJ1-6

CDR3: CASSRPGQGNFGYTF
DNA: TGTGCCAGCAGCCGACCAGGACAGGGTAATTTTGGCTACACCTTC
D: TRBD1
V: TRBV3-1
size: many
J: TRBJ1-2

CDR3: CSFPETTSGGTQYF
DNA: TGCAGCTTCCCAGAGACTACCAGCGGGGGTACGCAGTATTTT
D: TRBD2
V: TRBV29-1
size: NA
J: TRBJ2-3

CDR3: CAIASSYEQYF
DNA: TGTGCCATCGCTAGCTCGTATGAGCAGTACTTC
D: NA
V: TRBV10-3
size: NA
J: TRBJ2-7

CDR3: CAISESAAETQYF
DNA: TGTGCCATCAGTGAGTCGGCGGCAGAGACCCAGTACTTC
D: NA
V: TRBV10-3
size: many
J: TRBJ2-5

CDR3: CGNRSGIKTQYF
DNA: TGCGGAAACAGGAGCGGGATCAAGACCCAGTACTTC
D: TRBD2
V: TRBV10-1
size: NA
J: TRBJ2-5

CDR3: CSVRTAYEQYF
DNA: TGCAGCGTCCGGACAGCTTACGAGCAGTACTTC
D: NA
V: TRBV29-1
size: many
J: TRBJ2-7

CDR3: CASSLTNEQFF
DNA: TGTGCCAGCAGCTTAACCAATGAGCAGTTCTTC
D: NA
V: TRBV12-3/TRBV12-4
size: many
J: TRBJ2-1

CDR3: CASSPGLALTGELFF
DNA: TGTGCCAGCAGCCCGGGACTAGCGCTCACCGGGGAGCTGTTTTTT
D: TRBD2
V: TRBV7-2
size: few
J: TRBJ2-2

CDR3: CASALNSNQPQHF
DNA: TGTGCCAGCGCCCTGAATAGCAATCAGCCCCAGCATTTT
D: NA
V: TRBV6-4
size: many
J: TRBJ1-5

CDR3: CSVALAGGPYNEQFF
DNA: TGCAGCGTTGCTCTGGCGGGAGGGCCGTACAATGAGCAGTTCTTC
D: TRBD2
V: TRBV29-1
size: many
J: TRBJ2-1

CDR3: CASTLGPRQETQYF
DNA: TGTGCCAGCACCTTGGGGCCCCGCCAAGAGACCCAGTACTTC
D: NA
V: TRBV7-2
size: many
J: TRBJ2-5

CDR3: CASSYTGAGELFF
DNA: TGTGCCAGCAGCTATACAGGGGCCGGGGAGCTGTTTTTT
D: TRBD1
V: TRBV9
size: NA
J: TRBJ2-2

CDR3: CASSLWRDPVNEQYF
DNA: TGTGCCAGCAGCTTGTGGCGGGACCCGGTGAACGAGCAGTACTTC
D: NA
V: TRBV7-8
size: few
J: TRBJ2-7

CDR3: CASSPRRLATHTQYF
DNA: TGTGCCAGCTCACCACGTAGACTAGCAACCCATACGCAGTATTTT
D: TRBD2
V: TRBV18
size: many
J: TRBJ2-3

CDR3: CASHGTAGANVLTF
DNA: TGTGCTAGCCACGGTACAGCCGGGGCCAACGTCCTGACTTTC
D: NA
V: TRBV12-5
size: few
J: TRBJ2-6

CDR3: CASSSRSTLTDTQYF
DNA: TGTGCCAGCAGCTCCCGGTCTACCCTCACAGATACGCAGTATTTT
D: NA
V: TRBV13
size: few
J: TRBJ2-3

CDR3: CSVGVTEAFF
DNA: TGCAGCGTTGGGGTAACTGAAGCTTTCTTT
D: NA
V: TRBV29-1
size: NA
J: TRBJ1-1

CDR3: CASSLEAGADEKLFF
DNA: TGTGCCAGCAGCTTAGAGGCAGGGGCGGATGAAAAACTGTTTTTT
D: NA
V: TRBV7-2
size: many
J: TRBJ1-4

CDR3: CASSTGQVQETQYF
DNA: TGTGCCAGCAGCACCGGACAAGTCCAAGAGACCCAGTACTTC
D: NA
V: TRBV5-4
size: few
J: TRBJ2-5

CDR3: CASSLTSGTFHEQFF
DNA: TGTGCCAGCAGCCTGACTAGCGGGACTTTTCATGAGCAGTTCTTC
D: TRBD2
V: TRBV3-1
size: NA
J: TRBJ2-1

CDR3: CSARDGFVEYF
DNA: TGCAGTGCTAGAGATGGGTTTGTGGAGTACTTC
D: NA
V: TRBV20-1
size: many
J: TRBJ2-7

CDR3: CASQTSGGPTDTQYF
DNA: TGTGCCAGCCAGACTAGCGGGGGTCCCACAGATACGCAGTATTTT
D: TRBD2
V: TRBV28
size: NA
J: TRBJ2-3

CDR3: CASSTSAYNEQFF
DNA: TGTGCCAGCAGCACTAGCGCGTACAATGAGCAGTTCTTC
D: NA
V: TRBV21-1
size: NA
J: TRBJ2-1

CDR3: CASRTGSHIQYF
DNA: TGTGCCAGCAGGACAGGTTCCCACATTCAGTACTTC
D: NA
V: TRBV6-2/TRBV6-3
size: few
J: TRBJ2-4

CDR3: CASSPTDTGPYEQYF
DNA: TGTGCCAGCAGTCCAACGGACACCGGACCCTACGAGCAGTACTTC
D: NA
V: TRBV6-6
size: NA
J: TRBJ2-7

CDR3: CASSLRLGANTEAFF
DNA: TGCGCCAGCAGCCTCCGCTTAGGTGCGAACACTGAAGCTTTCTTT
D: NA
V: TRBV5-1
size: once
J: TRBJ1-1

CDR3: CASSLPTGSGANVLTF
DNA: TGTGCCAGCAGCCTCCCGACAGGCTCTGGGGCCAACGTCCTGACTTTC
D: NA
V: TRBV7-3
size: many
J: TRBJ2-6

CDR3: CASSPRHLPTDTQYF
DNA: TGTGCCAGCTCACCGAGGCACCTACCCACAGATACGCAGTATTTT
D: NA
V: TRBV18
size: NA
J: TRBJ2-3

CDR3: CSVEGGQGGDTQYF
DNA: TGCAGCGTTGAAGGTGGACAGGGCGGGGATACGCAGTATTTT
D: TRBD1
V: TRBV29-1
size: NA
J: TRBJ2-3

CDR3: CASSLGDREDDHGYTF
DNA: TGTGCCAGCAGCTTAGGGGACAGGGAAGATGATCATGGCTACACCTTC
D: TRBD1
V: TRBV7-9
size: NA
J: TRBJ1-2

CDR3: CASSRAGGTEAFF
DNA: TGTGCCAGCAGCCGCGCCGGGGGCACTGAAGCTTTCTTT
D: NA
V: TRBV7-9
size: many
J: TRBJ1-1

CDR3: CASSQGAIRTDTQYF
DNA: TGCGCCAGCAGCCAAGGGGCGATCCGCACAGATACGCAGTATTTT
D: NA
V: TRBV4-3
size: few
J: TRBJ2-3

CDR3: CASSPRLAAAGALEQYF
DNA: TGTGCCAGCAGCCCACGACTAGCGGCGGCTGGGGCCCTCGAGCAGTACTTC
D: TRBD2
V: TRBV7-9
size: few
J: TRBJ2-7

CDR3: CASSPSSGKTQYF
DNA: TGTGCCAGCAGCCCTAGTAGCGGGAAGACGCAGTATTTT
D: TRBD2
V: TRBV9
size: NA
J: TRBJ2-3

CDR3: CASSRDSSNQPQHF
DNA: TGTGCCAGCAGCCGGGACAGCTCCAATCAGCCCCAGCATTTT
D: TRBD1
V: TRBV7-6
size: many
J: TRBJ1-5

CDR3: CASSLRDQRELFF
DNA: TGTGCCAGCAGCTTAAGGGATCAGCGGGAGCTGTTTTTT
D: NA
V: TRBV13
size: few
J: TRBJ2-2

CDR3: CASSLAGVLGNEQFF
DNA: TGTGCCAGCAGCCTAGCGGGAGTCTTAGGTAATGAGCAGTTCTTC
D: TRBD2
V: TRBV5-4
size: NA
J: TRBJ2-1

CDR3: CASSYGRRGTGELFF
DNA: TGTGCCAGCAGTTACGGCAGGCGGGGCACCGGGGAGCTGTTTTTT
D: NA
V: TRBV6-2/TRBV6-3
size: NA
J: TRBJ2-2

CDR3: CASSRRDRGGYTF
DNA: TGTGCCAGCAGTCGCCGAGACAGGGGCGGCTACACCTTC
D: TRBD1
V: TRBV6-2/TRBV6-3
size: many
J: TRBJ1-2

CDR3: CASSPEGPRSYEQYF
DNA: TGTGCCAGCAGCCCAGAGGGACCGCGCTCCTACGAGCAGTACTTC
D: NA
V: TRBV3-1
size: few
J: TRBJ2-7